The 7 T cell receptor beta chains given below trace back to one sample, sequenced in a study of shared clonotypes between healthy human individuals (dated by TCRdb to between 2020 and 2021). Library preparation was by the immunoSEQ multiplex PCR assay. In TCRdb, the immuneACCESS table is reduced to in-frame sequences with V and J assigned. These tables do not hold every clone; where another copy was compared, an unresolved V gene accounts for under half, and the others remain unexplained. Present in this sample are roughly 500,000 clones, about 84% of which were seen just once. Of the sample, about 12% falls within the top ten clones. Sequencing was done on a sample of PBMCs. These receptor sequences come from a woman between 35 and 50 years old in good health. Some clones in this sample may be carry-over from other donors' samples.

The CDR3 DNA follows: TGTGCCAGCACTAAGAGCGGGAACTCCTACGAGCAGTACTTC. It codes for CASTKSGNSYEQYF. The chain combines TRBV27 with TRBJ2-7, with 7 bases fitting TRBD2. Germline loops: CDR1 MNHEY, CDR2 SMNVEV (reference sequence). With V trimmed by 7 bases and J by 0 bases, 6 bases remained unmatched. The CDR3 has 14 amino acids.

J is TRBJ2-7 and V is TRBV28; 7 bases agree with TRBD1. Germline V lookup: CDR1 MDHEN, CDR2 SYDVKM. Trimming removed 6 bases from V and 3 bases from J; junction bases left unmatched: 11. This CDR3 spans 15 amino acids. CDR3 bases: TGTGCCAGCAGCCCTTTTCAGACAGGGTTCTACGAGCAGTACTTC. Protein sequence: CASSPFQTGFYEQYF.

The chain couples TRBV19 to TRBJ2-7; 7 nucleotides line up with TRBD2. CDR3 length: 15 residues. The V gene end was trimmed by 3 bases and the J gene end by 2 bases; junction bases not matched to a gene: 7. CDR1 and CDR2 (germline): LNHDA, SQIVND (reference sequence). This CDR3 reads CASSMGTTVAYEQYF. The CDR3 nucleotides read TGTGCCAGTAGTATGGGGACTACCGTGGCCTACGAGCAGTACTTC. Full variable domain (outside the CDR3, taken from reference TRBV19 and TRBJ2-7): DGGITQSPKYLFRKEGQNVTLSCEQNLNHDAMYWYRQDPGQGLRLIYYSQIVNDFQKGDIAEGYSVSREKKESFPLTVTSAQKNPTAFYLCASSMGTTVAYEQYFGPGTRLTVT.

The rearrangement joins TRBV5-6 to TRBJ2-5; TRBD1 might be the D (5 bases). This CDR3 contains 16 residues. Germline V gene lookup returns CDR1 SGHDT and CDR2 YYEEEE. The V and J ends lost 4 bases and 2 bases respectively, with 18 bases between them. The CDR3 region is CASSPGRIQAQETQYF. CDR3 DNA sequence: TGTGCCAGCAGCCCCGGAAGGATACAGGCTCAAGAGACCCAGTACTTC.

This clone appeared many times. This sample includes further DNA sequences coding for the same CDR3. The gene calls are TRBV18 and TRBJ2-1; 9 bases are a match to TRBD1. The CDR3 extends over 14 amino acids. V lost 3 bases to trimming and J lost 6 bases; unmatched junction nucleotides: 3. CDR1 is KGHSH and CDR2 is LQKENI in the germline V gene. Written as DNA, the CDR3 is TGTGCCAGCTCACCGGGACAGGGTGGCAATGAGCAGTTCTTC. It is translated as CASSPGQGGNEQFF.

The chain couples TRBV9 to TRBJ2-2; no firm D call. This CDR3 region has 14 residues. Per the germline V gene, CDR1 is SGDLS and CDR2 is YYNGEE. The germline V and J ends were trimmed by 5 bases and 3 bases, with 11 bases remaining between them. The CDR3 reads CASRWGIDTGELFF. DNA of the CDR3: TGTGCCAGCAGGTGGGGAATTGACACCGGGGAGCTGTTTTTT.

With respect to this clone: This likely traces to a read error, being one base from a far larger clone. V and J are TRBV5-6 and TRBJ2-7; 10 positions agree with TRBD1. Per germline, CDR1 SGHDT and CDR2 YYEEEE. CDR3 length: 18 residues. The CDR3 protein is CASSSHRDRGIVTYEQCF. In DNA form, the CDR3 reads TGTGCCAGCAGCTCCCACCGGGACAGGGGTATCGTTACCTACGAGCAGTGCTTC.